The TCR beta chain under discussion was sequenced for a study of blood T cell repertoires in COVID-19. Turning to the study itself: Both acute and convalescent COVID-19 samples were obtained from the United States, Italy and Spain. Nucleic acid was either cDNA or gDNA, and it came from T cells, B-cell-depleted T cells, or PBMCs.

This CDR3 comprises 13 residues. V lost 1 base and J lost 7, with 8 bases in between. Germline V gene data show CDR1 as KGHSH and CDR2 as LQKENI. Authors' methods: Counts of nucleated cells, estimated from reference gene primer amplification, were obtained. The assay was immunoSEQ multiplex PCR, and TCRdb's table has in-frame clones only and misses some. For V, J and clone size, that table is used; D and trimming come from the DNA. Here the sample spans 150,000 or so clones, approximately 82% being singletons. The material sequenced was peripheral blood. The chain combines TRBV18 with TRBJ1-5, with a weak D call TRBD1 (5 bases). This clonotype was obtained from a woman in her forties or fifties in a cohort sampled during active or convalescent COVID-19. The CDR3 sequence: CASSPRGDQPQHF. In DNA form, the CDR3 reads TGTGCCAGCTCACCACGGGGGGACCAGCCCCAGCATTTT.